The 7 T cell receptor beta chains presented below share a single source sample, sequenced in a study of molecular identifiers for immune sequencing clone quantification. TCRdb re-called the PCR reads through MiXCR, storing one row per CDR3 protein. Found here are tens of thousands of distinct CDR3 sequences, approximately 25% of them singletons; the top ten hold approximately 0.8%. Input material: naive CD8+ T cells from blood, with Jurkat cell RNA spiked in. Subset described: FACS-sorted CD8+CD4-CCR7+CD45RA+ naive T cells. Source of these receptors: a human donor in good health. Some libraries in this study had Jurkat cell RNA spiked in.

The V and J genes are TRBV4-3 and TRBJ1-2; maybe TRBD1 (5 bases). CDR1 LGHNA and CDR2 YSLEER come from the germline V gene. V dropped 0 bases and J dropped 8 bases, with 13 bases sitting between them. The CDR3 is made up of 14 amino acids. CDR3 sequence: CASSQEVARGGYTF. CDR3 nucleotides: TGCGCCAGCAGCCAAGAAGTTGCACGGGGCGGCTACACCTTC.

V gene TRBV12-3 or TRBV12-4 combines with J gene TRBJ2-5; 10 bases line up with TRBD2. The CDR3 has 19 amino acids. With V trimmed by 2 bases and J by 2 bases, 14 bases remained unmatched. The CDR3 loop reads CASSLKFRSSGGQQETQYF. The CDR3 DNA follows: TGTGCCAGCAGTTTAAAATTTCGGTCTAGCGGGGGACAACAAGAGACCCAGTACTTC.

The CDR3 spells CASSHQETTLDTEAFF. The CDR3, as DNA: TGCGCCAGCAGCCACCAAGAGACAACATTGGACACTGAAGCTTTCTTT. The chain carries TRBV5-1 and TRBJ1-1; no firm D call. V lost 4 bases to trimming and J lost 3 bases, with 19 bases between them. The CDR3 spans 16 residues. In germline, CDR1 is SGHRS, CDR2 YFSETQ.

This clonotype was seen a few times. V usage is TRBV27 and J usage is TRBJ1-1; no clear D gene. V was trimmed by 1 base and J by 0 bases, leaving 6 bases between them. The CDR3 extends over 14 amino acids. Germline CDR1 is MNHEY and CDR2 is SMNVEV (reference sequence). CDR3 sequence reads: CASSLYGLNTEAFF. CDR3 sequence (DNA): TGTGCCAGCAGTTTATATGGTTTGAACACTGAAGCTTTCTTT.

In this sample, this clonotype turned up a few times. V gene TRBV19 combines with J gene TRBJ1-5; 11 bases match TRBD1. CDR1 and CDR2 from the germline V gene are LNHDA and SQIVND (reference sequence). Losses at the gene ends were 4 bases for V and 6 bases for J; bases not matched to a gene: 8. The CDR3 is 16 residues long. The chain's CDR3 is CASSTQDRGRGQPQHF. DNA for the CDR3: TGTGCCAGTAGTACCCAGGACAGGGGGCGAGGTCAGCCCCAGCATTTT.

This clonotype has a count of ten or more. CDR3 protein: CASSYAGGIYGYTF. The DNA for the CDR3 is TGTGCCAGCAGTTACGCAGGGGGAATCTATGGCTACACCTTC. This chain connects TRBV6-5 to TRBJ1-2; 7 nucleotides line up with TRBD1. In germline, CDR1 is MNHEY, CDR2 SVGAGI. The length of the CDR3 is 14 residues. V was clipped by 2 bases and J by 4 bases; unmatched bases: 4.

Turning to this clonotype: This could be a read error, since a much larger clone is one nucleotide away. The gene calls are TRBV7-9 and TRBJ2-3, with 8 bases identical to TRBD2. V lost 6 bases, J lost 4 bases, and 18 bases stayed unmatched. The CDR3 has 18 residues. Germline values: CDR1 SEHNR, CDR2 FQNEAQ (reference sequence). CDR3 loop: CASSSPGGVFSSSDTQYF. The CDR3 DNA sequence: TGTGCCAGCAGTTCCCCCGGGGGGGTCTTTTCCAGCTCAGATACGCAGTATTTT.